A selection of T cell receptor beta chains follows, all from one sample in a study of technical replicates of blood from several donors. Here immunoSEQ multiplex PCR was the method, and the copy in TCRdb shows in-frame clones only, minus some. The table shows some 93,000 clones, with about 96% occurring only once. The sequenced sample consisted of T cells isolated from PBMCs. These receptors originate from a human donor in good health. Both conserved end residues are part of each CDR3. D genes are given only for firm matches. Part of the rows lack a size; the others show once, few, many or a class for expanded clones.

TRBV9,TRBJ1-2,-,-,CASRRGGGYTF,TGTGCCAGCCGGAGAGGTGGGGGCTACACCTTC
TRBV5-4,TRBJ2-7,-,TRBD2,CASSLDNGGFYEQYF,TGTGCCAGCAGCTTGGATAACGGGGGGTTCTACGAGCAGTACTTC
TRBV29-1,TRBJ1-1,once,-,CSASAGMNTEAFF,TGCAGCGCCTCGGCGGGGATGAACACTGAAGCTTTCTTT
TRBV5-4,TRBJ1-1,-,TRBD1,CASSRLGQGINTEAFF,TGTGCCAGCAGCCGACTGGGACAGGGGATAAACACTGAAGCTTTCTTT
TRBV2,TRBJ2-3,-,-,CASSPGGGSVDTQYF,TGTGCCAGCTCCCCCGGGGGAGGATCGGTAGATACGCAGTATTTT
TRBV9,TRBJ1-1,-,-,CASSAAGVYTEAFF,TGTGCCAGCAGCGCCGCAGGGGTCTACACTGAAGCTTTCTTT
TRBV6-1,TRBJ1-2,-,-,CASSTHSGGARGYTF,TGTGCCAGCAGTACGCATTCGGGGGGGGCTCGGGGCTACACCTTC
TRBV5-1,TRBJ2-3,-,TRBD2,CASSGGLADTDTQYF,TGCGCCAGCAGCGGGGGACTAGCGGATACAGATACGCAGTATTTT
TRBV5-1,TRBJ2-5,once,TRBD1,CASSLDGRLEGRDSKETQYF,TGCGCCAGCAGCTTGGACGGACGATTAGAAGGAAGGGACAGCAAAGAGACCCAGTACTTC
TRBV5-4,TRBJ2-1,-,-,CASSLEGGPYNEQFF,TGTGCCAGCAGCTTGGAGGGGGGGCCCTACAATGAGCAGTTCTTC
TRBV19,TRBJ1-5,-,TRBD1,CASSIIQGNQPQHF,TGTGCCAGTAGTATTATACAGGGGAATCAGCCCCAGCATTTT
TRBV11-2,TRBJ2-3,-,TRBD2,CASSLVLGAGGLDTQYF,TGTGCCAGCAGCTTAGTTCTTGGGGCGGGAGGCCTCGATACGCAGTATTTT
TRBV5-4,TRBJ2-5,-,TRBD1,CASSSRTGRETQYF,TGTGCCAGCAGCTCTAGGACAGGGCGGGAGACCCAGTACTTC
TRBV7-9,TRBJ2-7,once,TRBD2,CASSVSGSAEQYF,TGTGCCAGCTCTGTTAGCGGGAGCGCCGAGCAGTACTTC
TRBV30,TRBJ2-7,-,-,CAWSVLSGLLSYEQYF,TGTGCCTGGAGTGTACTGTCGGGGTTGTTGTCCTACGAGCAGTACTTC
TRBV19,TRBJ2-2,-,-,CASSIPRLDGELFF,TGTGCCAGTAGTATCCCTAGACTAGACGGGGAGCTGTTTTTT
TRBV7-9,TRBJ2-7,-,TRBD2,CASSLAPSGTADGRYEQYF,TGTGCCAGCAGCTTAGCCCCCAGCGGGACGGCAGATGGGCGCTACGAGCAGTACTTC
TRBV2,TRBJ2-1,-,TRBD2,CASKTASGGAIFEQFF,TGTGCCAGCAAAACGGCAAGCGGGGGGGCGATTTTTGAGCAGTTCTTC
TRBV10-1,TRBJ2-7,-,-,CASSEFSGSPYEQYF,TGCGCCAGCAGTGAATTTTCTGGGAGTCCCTACGAGCAGTACTTC
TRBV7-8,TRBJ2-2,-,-,CASSLIRLAQGGELFF,TGTGCCAGCAGCTTAATTAGGCTAGCCCAAGGCGGGGAGCTGTTTTTT
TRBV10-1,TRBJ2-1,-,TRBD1,CASSEFGTVGKLNEQFF,TGCGCCAGCAGTGAGTTCGGGACAGTTGGAAAACTCAATGAGCAGTTCTTC
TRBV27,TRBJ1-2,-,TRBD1,CASSLIGQGGGGYTF,TGTGCCAGCAGTTTGATCGGACAGGGAGGGGGTGGCTACACCTTC
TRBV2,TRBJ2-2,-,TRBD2,CAVLREAGTGELFF,TGTGCGGTGCTCCGGGAGGCCGGTACCGGGGAGCTGTTTTTT
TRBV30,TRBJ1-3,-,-,CAWSVSETPYF,TGTGCCTGGAGTGTAAGTGAGACTCCATATTTT
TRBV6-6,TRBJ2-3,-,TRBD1,CASSNDREDTQYF,TGTGCCAGCAGTAATGACAGGGAAGATACGCAGTATTTT
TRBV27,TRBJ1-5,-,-,CASSLSSSQPQHF,TGTGCCAGCAGTTTATCCTCGTCTCAGCCCCAGCATTTT
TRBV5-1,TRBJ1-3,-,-,CASTQDLGSGNTIYF,TGCGCCAGCACCCAGGATCTCGGCTCTGGAAACACCATATATTTT
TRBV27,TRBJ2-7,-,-,CASRSWGPSNEQYF,TGTGCCAGCAGATCTTGGGGGCCTTCCAACGAGCAGTACTTC
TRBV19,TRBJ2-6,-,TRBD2,CASSPGGSGANVLTF,TGTGCCAGTAGTCCGGGGGGCTCTGGGGCCAACGTCCTGACTTTC
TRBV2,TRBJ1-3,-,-,CASSERQGGNTIYF,TGTGCCAGCAGTGAACGGCAGGGTGGAAACACCATATATTTT
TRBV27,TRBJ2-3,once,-,CASSLAGTSTDTQYF,TGTGCCAGCAGTCTCGCCGGGACTAGCACAGATACGCAGTATTTT
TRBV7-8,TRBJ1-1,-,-,CASSGSGRTEAFF,TGTGCCAGCAGCGGGTCAGGGCGGACTGAAGCTTTCTTT
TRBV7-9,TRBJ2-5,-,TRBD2,CASSRGGGGETQYF,TGTGCCAGCAGCCGCGGCGGGGGGGGTGAGACCCAGTACTTC
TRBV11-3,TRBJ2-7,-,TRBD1,CASSLMTGSYEQYF,TGTGCCAGCAGCTTAATGACAGGGTCCTACGAGCAGTACTTC
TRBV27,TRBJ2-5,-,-,CASSPDTGETQYF,TGTGCCAGCAGCCCCGATACGGGGGAGACCCAGTACTTC
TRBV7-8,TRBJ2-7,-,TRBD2,CASSSTRDYSYEQYF,TGTGCCAGCAGCTCGACGAGGGACTACTCCTACGAGCAGTACTTC
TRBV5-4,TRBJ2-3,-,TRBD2,CASSIGTSGRADTQYF,TGTGCCAGCAGCATTGGGACTAGCGGGAGAGCAGATACGCAGTATTTT
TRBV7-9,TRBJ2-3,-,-,CASSLIPSSDTQYF,TGTGCCAGCAGCTTAATCCCTAGCTCGGATACGCAGTATTTT
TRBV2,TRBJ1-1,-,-,CASSLQRGYPAHMNTEAFF,TGTGCCAGCAGTCTCCAACGAGGGTACCCCGCCCACATGAACACTGAAGCTTTCTTT
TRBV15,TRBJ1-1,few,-,CATSNRVYTEAFF,TGTGCCACCAGCAACAGGGTGTATACTGAAGCTTTCTTT
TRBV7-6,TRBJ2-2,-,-,CASSPGQYNRELFF,TGTGCCAGCAGCCCGGGACAATACAACCGGGAGCTGTTTTTT
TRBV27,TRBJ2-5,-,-,CASSLQSAGQETQYF,TGTGCCAGCAGTTTACAGTCGGCGGGACAAGAGACCCAGTACTTC
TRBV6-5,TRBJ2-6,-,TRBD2,CASAGGGANVLTF,TGTGCCAGCGCGGGGGGTGGGGCCAACGTCCTGACTTTC
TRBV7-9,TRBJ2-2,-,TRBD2,CASTPRTSHVGELFF,TGTGCCAGCACCCCTCGGACTAGCCATGTCGGGGAGCTGTTTTTT
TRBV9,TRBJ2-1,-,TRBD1,CASSLGPGTGYNEQFF,TGTGCCAGCAGCCTGGGACCCGGGACAGGGTACAATGAGCAGTTCTTC
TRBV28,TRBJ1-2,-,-,CASSSGPGLYGYTF,TGTGCCAGCAGCTCCGGACCGGGACTATATGGCTACACCTTC
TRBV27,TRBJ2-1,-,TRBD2,CASSFVGWAGDGGNEQFF,TGTGCCAGCAGTTTCGTTGGTTGGGCGGGGGATGGAGGCAATGAGCAGTTCTTC
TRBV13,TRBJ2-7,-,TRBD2,CASSQAFSGGSSYEQYF,TGTGCCAGCAGCCAGGCCTTTAGCGGGGGGAGCTCCTACGAGCAGTACTTC
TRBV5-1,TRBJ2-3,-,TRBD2,CASSWETSGSTDTQYF,TGCGCCAGCAGCTGGGAAACTAGCGGGAGCACAGATACGCAGTATTTT
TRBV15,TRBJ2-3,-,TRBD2,CATSIRLAGVDTQYF,TGTGCCACCAGCATTAGGCTAGCGGGAGTGGATACGCAGTATTTT